The 14 T cell receptor beta chains given below trace back to one sample, sequenced in a study of T cell responses to AZD1222 COVID-19 vaccine. Only in-frame clones appear in the TCRdb table, and some are missing; sequencing was by immunoSEQ multiplex PCR. The table lists 15,000 to 20,000 clones, 89% of them singletons. Source: peripheral blood, taken 28 days after the second AZD1222 dose. The receptors were sampled from an adult who received the AZD1222 COVID-19 vaccine.

The chain carries TRBV30 and TRBJ2-5; perhaps TRBD2 as D (6 bases). Germline lookup yields CDR1 GTSNPN and CDR2 SVGIG (reference sequence). The CDR3 runs 13 residues. V was trimmed by 6 bases and J by 5 bases, leaving 16 bases between them. DNA of the CDR3: TGTGCCTGCTCACCCGGGGGAGGCGAGACCCAGTACTTC. As protein: CACSPGGGETQYF.

V is TRBV5-1 and J is TRBJ1-2, with D possibly being TRBD1 (6 bases). Trimming removed 1 base at V and 4 bases at J, with 14 bases between. The CDR3 length is 15 residues. CDR1 and CDR2 from the germline V gene are SGHRS and YFSETQ. DNA of the CDR3: TGCGCCAGCAGCTTGATATCCGGGACACCCTATGGCTACACCTTC. Its protein product is CASSLISGTPYGYTF.

The chain combines TRBV12-5 with TRBJ1-1, with no clear D. This CDR3 contains 12 residues. Trimming shortened V by 3 bases and J by 4 bases, and 6 bases separated the two germline ends. Germline loops: CDR1 LGHNT, CDR2 FRNRAP. The DNA of the CDR3 is TGTGCTAGTGGTTTTGGTCTCACTGAAGCTTTCTTT. Translating it yields CASGFGLTEAFF.

This sequence joins TRBV9 and TRBJ2-5; D tentatively reads TRBD1 or TRBD2 (5 bases each). This CDR3 is built from 15 residues. Germline V gene data show CDR1 as SGDLS and CDR2 as YYNGEE. V lost 2 bases and J 4 bases, leaving 15 bases between the germline ends. CDR3: CASSVRAGAGETQYF. The CDR3 DNA reads TGTGCCAGCAGCGTCCGGGCCGGGGCGGGAGAGACCCAGTACTTC.

The J gene is TRBJ1-3, the V gene TRBV28, with 11 bases identical to TRBD1. The CDR3 totals 15 residues. CDR1 is MDHEN, CDR2 SYDVKM, per germline. J lost 8 bases, V lost 6 bases, and 9 bases had no gene match. The CDR3 here is CASRNTGQGADTIYF. The CDR3 nucleotides read TGTGCCAGCAGGAATACAGGACAGGGGGCAGACACCATATATTTT.

J is TRBJ1-4 and V is TRBV18; the D is unclear. The V end lost 3 bases, the J end lost 3 bases, and 8 bases lay between the germline ends. CDR3 length: 14 residues. Germline lookup yields CDR1 KGHSH and CDR2 LQKENI. This chain's CDR3 is CASSPGPSNEKLFF. CDR3 nucleotide sequence: TGTGCCAGCTCACCCGGGCCTTCTAATGAAAAACTGTTTTTT.

J is TRBJ1-2 and V is TRBV5-6; D gene ambiguous. Trimming left V 3 bases short and J 7 bases short, with 10 bases between. The germline V gene encodes CDR1 SGHDT and CDR2 YYEEEE. This CDR3 region has 12 residues. The CDR3 loop reads CASSSPPRGYTF. CDR3 bases: TGTGCCAGCAGCTCTCCCCCCCGTGGCTACACCTTC.

The chain couples TRBV2 to TRBJ1-1, with 7 bases aligning to TRBD1. V lost 11 bases, J lost 3 bases, and 9 bases stayed unmatched. From germline, CDR1 is SNHLY and CDR2 FYNNEI. The CDR3 loop spans 13 amino acids. CDR3 sequence (DNA): TGTGCCGTAGGGGGCAGGGGTGACACTGAAGCTTTCTTT. It is translated as CAVGGRGDTEAFF.

This clone was detected only once. The V and J genes are TRBV6-5 and TRBJ2-5; maybe TRBD1 (5 bases). This CDR3 spans 16 amino acids. From germline, CDR1 is MNHEY and CDR2 SVGAGI. Trimming shortened V by 0 bases and J by 5 bases, and 16 bases separated the two germline ends. CDR3 residues: CASSYSTQALGETQYF. The CDR3, as DNA: TGTGCCAGCAGTTACTCGACACAGGCCCTGGGGGAGACCCAGTACTTC.

This chain joins TRBV3-1 (or the pseudogene TRBV3-2) and TRBJ1-3; D gene uncertain. Trimming took 1 base from V and 4 from J, leaving 8 bases between them. The germline CDR1 and CDR2 sequences are LGHDT and YNNKEL (reference sequence). The CDR3 contains 14 residues. The CDR3 here is CASSQGRAGNTIYF. The CDR3 DNA follows: TGTGCCAGCAGCCAAGGTCGGGCGGGAAACACCATATATTTT.

V and J are TRBV18 and TRBJ1-3; maybe TRBD1 (5 bases). The germline V and J ends were trimmed by 3 bases and 0 bases, with 9 bases remaining between them. The CDR3 has 15 residues. CDR1 and CDR2 from the germline V gene are KGHSH and LQKENI. The CDR3 region is CASSPGTDSGNTIYF. Written as DNA, the CDR3 is TGTGCCAGCTCACCCGGGACGGACTCTGGAAACACCATATATTTT.

The count of this clone is one. The gene calls are TRBV11-2 and TRBJ2-2; D perhaps matches TRBD1 (5 bases). The CDR3 has 14 amino acids. Trimming took off 4 bases at V and 1 base at J, with 7 bases between the two ends. Germline V gene lookup returns CDR1 SGHAT and CDR2 FQNNGV. This CDR3 is CASSWQGNTGELFF. The DNA for the CDR3 is TGTGCCAGCAGCTGGCAGGGGAACACCGGGGAGCTGTTTTTT.

The genes are TRBV5-1 and TRBJ2-1, with D hard to call. The CDR3 runs to 16 residues. Per germline, CDR1 SGHRS and CDR2 YFSETQ. The V end was cut by 0 bases, the J end by 2 bases, with 12 bases between. The CDR3 bases are TGCGCCAGCAGCTTGGTCGCGGTTGAAACCTACAATGAGCAGTTCTTC. This codes for CASSLVAVETYNEQFF. The full variable domain, rest sourced from reference TRBV5-1 and TRBJ2-1, is KAGVTQTPRYLIKTRGQQVTLSCSPISGHRSVSWYQQTPGQGLQFLFEYFSETQRNKGNFPGRFSGRQFSNSRSEMNVSTLELGDSALYLCASSLVAVETYNEQFFGPGTRLTVL.

The rearrangement links TRBV7-9 to TRBJ2-7; D call uncertain. V lost 10 bases to trimming and J lost 1 base, with 11 bases between them. Germline CDR1 is SEHNR and CDR2 is FQNEAQ (reference sequence). The CDR3 consists of 12 residues. This CDR3 reads CANECRSYEQYV. CDR3 bases: TGTGCCAACGAGTGTCGTTCCTACGAGCAGTACGTC.